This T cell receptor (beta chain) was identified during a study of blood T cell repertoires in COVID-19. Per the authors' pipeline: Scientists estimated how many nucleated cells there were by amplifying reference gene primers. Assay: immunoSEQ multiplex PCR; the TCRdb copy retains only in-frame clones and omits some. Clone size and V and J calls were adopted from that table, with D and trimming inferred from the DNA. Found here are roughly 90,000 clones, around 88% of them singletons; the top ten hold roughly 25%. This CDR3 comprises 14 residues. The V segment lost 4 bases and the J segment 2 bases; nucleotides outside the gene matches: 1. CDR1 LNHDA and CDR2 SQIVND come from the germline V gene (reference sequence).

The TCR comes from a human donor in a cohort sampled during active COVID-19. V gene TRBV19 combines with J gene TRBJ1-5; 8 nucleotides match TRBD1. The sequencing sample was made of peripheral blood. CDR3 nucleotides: TGTGCCAGTAGTACAGGGGGCGGCAATCAGCCCCAGCATTTT. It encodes CASSTGGGNQPQHF.